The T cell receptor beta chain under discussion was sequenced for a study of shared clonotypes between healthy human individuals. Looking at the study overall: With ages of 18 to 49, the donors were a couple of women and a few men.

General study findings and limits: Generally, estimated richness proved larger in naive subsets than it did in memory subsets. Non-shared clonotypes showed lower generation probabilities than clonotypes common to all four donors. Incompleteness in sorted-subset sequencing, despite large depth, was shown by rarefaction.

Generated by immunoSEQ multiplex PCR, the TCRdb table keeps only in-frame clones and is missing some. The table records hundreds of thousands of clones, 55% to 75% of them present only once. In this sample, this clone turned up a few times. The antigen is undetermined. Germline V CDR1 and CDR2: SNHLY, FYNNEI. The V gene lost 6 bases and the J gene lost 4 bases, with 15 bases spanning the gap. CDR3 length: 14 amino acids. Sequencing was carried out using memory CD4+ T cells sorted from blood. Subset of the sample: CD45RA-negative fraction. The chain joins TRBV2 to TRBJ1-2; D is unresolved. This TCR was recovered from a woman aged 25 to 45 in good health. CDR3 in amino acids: CASRGNQISYGYTF. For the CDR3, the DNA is TGTGCCAGCAGGGGGAACCAGATATCCTATGGCTACACCTTC.